This is a list of T cell receptor beta chains from one sample in a study of blood T cell repertoires in COVID-19. The data were produced by immunoSEQ multiplex PCR, yet TCRdb's version contains in-frame clones alone and is incomplete. The sample shows roughly 160,000 clones, approximately 90% of them seen only once. The sequenced sample was peripheral blood. Receptor source: a man in his late teens or twenties with COVID-19, enrolled during active disease. Both conserved end residues are part of each CDR3. Fields, in order: V gene, D gene, clone size, J gene, CDR3 length, CDR3 protein, CDR3 DNA. D genes are given only for firm matches. Clone sizes are given selectively: once, few, many, or a class where the clone is expanded.

v_call: TRBV28; d_call: TRBD1; clone_size: .; j_call: TRBJ1-1; cdr3_length: 16; cdr3_aa: CASSHRDSFLGTEAFF; cdr3_nt: TGTGCCAGCAGCCACAGGGACAGTTTCTTGGGCACTGAAGCTTTCTTT
v_call: TRBV21-1; d_call: .; clone_size: .; j_call: TRBJ1-3; cdr3_length: 15; cdr3_aa: CASSKGTGDRNTIYF; cdr3_nt: TGTGCCAGCAGCAAAGGGACAGGGGACAGAAACACCATATATTTT
v_call: TRBV4-2; d_call: .; clone_size: once; j_call: TRBJ2-3; cdr3_length: 13; cdr3_aa: CASSQDSGHTQYF; cdr3_nt: TGTGCCAGCAGCCAAGATTCAGGTCATACGCAGTATTTT
v_call: TRBV24-1; d_call: .; clone_size: .; j_call: TRBJ1-2; cdr3_length: 14; cdr3_aa: CATSTRGEASGYTF; cdr3_nt: TGTGCCACCAGTACCCGGGGGGAGGCGAGTGGCTACACCTTC
v_call: TRBV18; d_call: .; clone_size: .; j_call: TRBJ2-1; cdr3_length: 14; cdr3_aa: CASSQADSTDEQFF; cdr3_nt: TGTGCCAGCTCACAAGCCGACTCGACAGATGAGCAGTTCTTC
v_call: TRBV4-3; d_call: .; clone_size: .; j_call: TRBJ2-7; cdr3_length: 13; cdr3_aa: CASSQAGASEQYF; cdr3_nt: TGCGCCAGCAGCCAAGCGGGAGCTAGCGAGCAGTACTTC
v_call: TRBV5-1; d_call: TRBD1; clone_size: .; j_call: TRBJ2-3; cdr3_length: 14; cdr3_aa: CASSIQGHEDTQYF; cdr3_nt: TGCGCCAGCAGCATACAGGGGCATGAAGATACGCAGTATTTT
v_call: TRBV27; d_call: .; clone_size: .; j_call: TRBJ2-2; cdr3_length: 17; cdr3_aa: CASSLMGLPGDTGELFF; cdr3_nt: TGTGCCAGCAGCCTCATGGGACTCCCCGGGGACACCGGGGAGCTGTTTTTT
v_call: TRBV23-1; d_call: .; clone_size: once; j_call: TRBJ1-1; cdr3_length: 13; cdr3_aa: CARDPRATAEAFF; cdr3_nt: TGCGCCAGGGACCCCAGGGCAACCGCTGAAGCTTTCTTT
v_call: TRBV7-2; d_call: TRBD1; clone_size: .; j_call: TRBJ1-3; cdr3_length: 15; cdr3_aa: CASSPTGGYGNTIYF; cdr3_nt: TGTGCCAGCAGCCCGACAGGGGGGTATGGAAACACCATATATTTT
v_call: TRBV27; d_call: .; clone_size: few; j_call: TRBJ2-7; cdr3_length: 15; cdr3_aa: CASSLYSSPDYEQYF; cdr3_nt: TGTGCCAGCAGTTTATATTCTAGCCCCGACTACGAGCAGTACTTC
v_call: TRBV28; d_call: TRBD1; clone_size: once; j_call: TRBJ2-7; cdr3_length: 14; cdr3_aa: CASRGTGKEYEQYF; cdr3_nt: TGTGCCAGCAGAGGGACAGGGAAGGAGTACGAGCAGTACTTC
v_call: TRBV5-1; d_call: .; clone_size: .; j_call: TRBJ2-3; cdr3_length: 12; cdr3_aa: CASSVNFGTQYF; cdr3_nt: TGCGCCAGCAGCGTAAACTTCGGTACGCAGTATTTT
v_call: TRBV5-1; d_call: .; clone_size: .; j_call: TRBJ1-3; cdr3_length: 17; cdr3_aa: CASSLVAAPSGGDTIYF; cdr3_nt: TGCGCCAGCAGCTTGGTCGCAGCCCCGTCGGGTGGTGACACCATATATTTT
v_call: TRBV18; d_call: TRBD1; clone_size: .; j_call: TRBJ1-4; cdr3_length: 16; cdr3_aa: CASSPLNTGGYEKLFF; cdr3_nt: TGTGCCAGCTCACCCCTGAATACAGGGGGGTATGAAAAACTGTTTTTT
v_call: TRBV7-2; d_call: .; clone_size: once; j_call: TRBJ1-5; cdr3_length: 16; cdr3_aa: CASSPHGGLGDQPQHF; cdr3_nt: TGTGCCAGCAGCCCTCATGGGGGGTTAGGGGATCAGCCCCAGCATTTT
v_call: TRBV6-2/TRBV6-3; d_call: .; clone_size: .; j_call: TRBJ1-5; cdr3_length: 15; cdr3_aa: CASSLQADSNQPQHF; cdr3_nt: TGTGCCAGCAGCCTACAGGCAGATAGCAATCAGCCCCAGCATTTT
v_call: TRBV10-2; d_call: .; clone_size: .; j_call: TRBJ2-7; cdr3_length: 13; cdr3_aa: CASSHAGAYEQYF; cdr3_nt: TGCGCCAGCAGTCACGCGGGCGCCTACGAGCAGTACTTC
v_call: TRBV10-2; d_call: .; clone_size: .; j_call: TRBJ2-7; cdr3_length: 12; cdr3_aa: CASQDGTYEQYF; cdr3_nt: TGCGCCAGCCAGGACGGGACCTACGAGCAGTACTTC
v_call: TRBV27; d_call: .; clone_size: .; j_call: TRBJ2-1; cdr3_length: 13; cdr3_aa: CASTRTENNEQFF; cdr3_nt: TGTGCCAGCACTCGGACAGAGAACAATGAGCAGTTCTTC
v_call: TRBV7-8; d_call: .; clone_size: .; j_call: TRBJ2-7; cdr3_length: 14; cdr3_aa: CASSLWSGEYEQYF; cdr3_nt: TGTGCCAGCAGCTTATGGTCAGGGGAATACGAGCAGTACTTC
v_call: TRBV27; d_call: .; clone_size: few; j_call: TRBJ1-2; cdr3_length: 13; cdr3_aa: CASRQGLDYGYTF; cdr3_nt: TGTGCCAGCAGACAGGGTTTGGACTATGGCTACACCTTC
v_call: TRBV10-3; d_call: TRBD2; clone_size: .; j_call: TRBJ2-7; cdr3_length: 14; cdr3_aa: CAISSGGDSYEQYF; cdr3_nt: TGTGCCATCAGCTCGGGGGGAGACAGCTACGAGCAGTACTTC
v_call: TRBV7-2; d_call: .; clone_size: .; j_call: TRBJ2-1; cdr3_length: 11; cdr3_aa: CASSFGHEQFF; cdr3_nt: TGTGCCAGCAGCTTCGGACACGAGCAGTTCTTC
v_call: TRBV7-8; d_call: TRBD2; clone_size: .; j_call: TRBJ2-7; cdr3_length: 18; cdr3_aa: CASSLSTTSGRTAYEQYF; cdr3_nt: TGTGCCAGCAGCTTATCAACGACTAGCGGGAGAACGGCCTACGAGCAGTACTTC
v_call: TRBV7-2; d_call: TRBD1; clone_size: .; j_call: TRBJ2-7; cdr3_length: 13; cdr3_aa: CASSQTGGYEQYF; cdr3_nt: TGTGCCAGCAGCCAGACAGGGGGGTACGAGCAGTACTTC
v_call: TRBV18; d_call: .; clone_size: .; j_call: TRBJ1-2; cdr3_length: 13; cdr3_aa: CASSPQGQGGYTF; cdr3_nt: TGTGCCAGCTCACCCCAGGGGCAGGGAGGCTACACCTTC